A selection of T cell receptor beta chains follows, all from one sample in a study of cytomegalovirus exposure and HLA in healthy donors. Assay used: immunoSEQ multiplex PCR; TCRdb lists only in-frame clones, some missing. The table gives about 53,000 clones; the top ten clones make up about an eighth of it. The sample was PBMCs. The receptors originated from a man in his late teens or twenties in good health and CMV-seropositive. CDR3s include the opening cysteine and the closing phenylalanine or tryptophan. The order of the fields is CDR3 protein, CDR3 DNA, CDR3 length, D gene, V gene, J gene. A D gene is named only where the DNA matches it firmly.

CDR3aa: CASSKAQDPNTEAFF
CDR3nt: TGTGCCAGCAGCAAAGCACAGGACCCAAACACTGAAGCTTTCTTT
len: 15
d_gene: .
v_gene: TRBV21-1
j_gene: TRBJ1-1

CDR3aa: CASSLGATDTQYF
CDR3nt: TGTGCCAGCAGCCTTGGGGCCACAGATACGCAGTATTTT
len: 13
d_gene: .
v_gene: TRBV7-3
j_gene: TRBJ2-3

CDR3aa: CASSDGQGLNEQFF
CDR3nt: TGTGCCAGCAGTGACGGACAGGGGTTGAATGAGCAGTTCTTC
len: 14
d_gene: TRBD1
v_gene: TRBV6-4
j_gene: TRBJ2-1

CDR3aa: CASSLPGGADYNEQFF
CDR3nt: TGTGCCAGCAGCTTGCCCGGAGGAGCGGATTACAATGAGCAGTTCTTC
len: 16
d_gene: .
v_gene: TRBV11-3
j_gene: TRBJ2-1

CDR3aa: CASSSLGGGPFETQYF
CDR3nt: TGTGCCAGCAGCTCCTTGGGGGGAGGGCCGTTTGAGACCCAGTACTTC
len: 16
d_gene: TRBD2
v_gene: TRBV11-1
j_gene: TRBJ2-5

CDR3aa: CASSDSGTSGTDTQYF
CDR3nt: TGTGCCAGCAGTGACTCGGGGACTAGCGGGACAGATACGCAGTATTTT
len: 16
d_gene: TRBD2
v_gene: TRBV6-4
j_gene: TRBJ2-3

CDR3aa: CASSITGESYEQYF
CDR3nt: TGTGCCAGTAGTATCACAGGGGAGTCCTACGAGCAGTACTTC
len: 14
d_gene: TRBD1
v_gene: TRBV19
j_gene: TRBJ2-7

CDR3aa: CASSKLYEEGRVLCLGTEAFF
CDR3nt: TGTGCCAGCAGCAAATTATACGAGGAGGGCAGGGTTTTGTGTTTGGGCACTGAAGCTTTCTTT
len: 21
d_gene: .
v_gene: TRBV21-1
j_gene: TRBJ1-1

CDR3aa: CASSEYRGGYNSPLHF
CDR3nt: TGTGCCAGCAGTGAATATCGGGGGGGATATAATTCACCCCTCCACTTT
len: 16
d_gene: .
v_gene: TRBV2
j_gene: TRBJ1-6

CDR3aa: CASSQEGGSGNTIYF
CDR3nt: TGTGCCAGCAGCCAAGAGGGGGGTTCTGGAAACACCATATATTTT
len: 15
d_gene: .
v_gene: TRBV14
j_gene: TRBJ1-3

CDR3aa: CASSDAGTSASNLSYEQYF
CDR3nt: TGTGCCAGCAGTGACGCCGGGACTAGCGCTTCTAATCTCTCCTACGAGCAGTACTTC
len: 19
d_gene: TRBD2
v_gene: TRBV6-4
j_gene: TRBJ2-7

CDR3aa: CASSNTQETQYF
CDR3nt: TGTGCCAGTAGTAATACACAAGAGACCCAGTACTTC
len: 12
d_gene: .
v_gene: TRBV19
j_gene: TRBJ2-5

CDR3aa: CASSPPRASGKTFF
CDR3nt: TGTGCCAGCAGCCCCCCCAGGGCTAGCGGGAAGACTTTCTTC
len: 14
d_gene: TRBD2
v_gene: TRBV5-6
j_gene: TRBJ2-1

CDR3aa: CASSQPSGRPVYEQYF
CDR3nt: TGTGCCAGCAGCCAACCGAGCGGGAGGCCTGTCTACGAGCAGTACTTC
len: 16
d_gene: TRBD2
v_gene: TRBV4-2
j_gene: TRBJ2-7

CDR3aa: CASSLPQGYEQFF
CDR3nt: TGTGCCAGCAGCTTACCTCAGGGGTATGAGCAGTTCTTC
len: 13
d_gene: .
v_gene: TRBV7-2
j_gene: TRBJ2-1

CDR3aa: CASSKAPDRVNQPQHF
CDR3nt: TGTGCCAGCAGCAAAGCCCCAGACAGGGTAAATCAGCCCCAGCATTTT
len: 16
d_gene: .
v_gene: TRBV21-1
j_gene: TRBJ1-5

CDR3aa: CASSVPPDTEAFF
CDR3nt: TGTGCCAGCAGCGTCCCTCCGGACACTGAAGCTTTCTTT
len: 13
d_gene: .
v_gene: TRBV9
j_gene: TRBJ1-1

CDR3aa: CSVDSGSNTDTQYF
CDR3nt: TGCAGCGTGGATAGCGGGAGTAACACAGATACGCAGTATTTT
len: 14
d_gene: TRBD2
v_gene: TRBV29-1
j_gene: TRBJ2-3

CDR3aa: CASTGRGYTGELFF
CDR3nt: TGTGCCAGCACCGGACGGGGTTACACCGGGGAGCTGTTTTTT
len: 14
d_gene: .
v_gene: TRBV6-5
j_gene: TRBJ2-2

CDR3aa: CSAPQGYEQYF
CDR3nt: TGCAGTGCTCCCCAGGGATACGAGCAGTACTTC
len: 11
d_gene: .
v_gene: TRBV20-1
j_gene: TRBJ2-7

CDR3aa: CASSYFSGSGNEQFF
CDR3nt: TGTGCCAGCAGTTACTTTAGCGGGAGCGGGAATGAGCAGTTCTTC
len: 15
d_gene: TRBD2
v_gene: TRBV6-5
j_gene: TRBJ2-1

CDR3aa: CAWDRGDGYEQYF
CDR3nt: TGTGCCTGGGACAGGGGCGACGGCTACGAGCAGTACTTC
len: 13
d_gene: TRBD1
v_gene: TRBV30
j_gene: TRBJ2-7

CDR3aa: CASSTAGSPYNEQFF
CDR3nt: TGCGCCAGCAGTACAGCGGGATCCCCATACAATGAGCAGTTCTTC
len: 15
d_gene: TRBD2
v_gene: TRBV4-1
j_gene: TRBJ2-1

CDR3aa: CASSQTGLQETQYF
CDR3nt: TGCGCCAGCAGCCAAACGGGACTTCAAGAGACCCAGTACTTC
len: 14
d_gene: .
v_gene: TRBV4-1
j_gene: TRBJ2-5

CDR3aa: CAISLSPSGRIAEQYF
CDR3nt: TGTGCCATCAGTCTATCACCCAGCGGGAGGATTGCCGAGCAGTACTTC
len: 16
d_gene: TRBD2
v_gene: TRBV10-3
j_gene: TRBJ2-7

CDR3aa: CASRPTRDRAKAFF
CDR3nt: TGTGCCAGCAGGCCAACTAGGGACAGGGCCAAGGCTTTCTTT
len: 14
d_gene: TRBD1
v_gene: TRBV27
j_gene: TRBJ1-1

CDR3aa: CASSPGQANQPQHF
CDR3nt: TGTGCCAGCTCACCAGGACAGGCAAATCAGCCCCAGCATTTT
len: 14
d_gene: TRBD1
v_gene: TRBV18
j_gene: TRBJ1-5

CDR3aa: CASRTSGRTDTQYF
CDR3nt: TGTGCCAGCAGGACTAGCGGGAGAACAGATACGCAGTATTTT
len: 14
d_gene: TRBD2
v_gene: TRBV6-1
j_gene: TRBJ2-3

CDR3aa: CASSLRPPPNSGRRSGELFF
CDR3nt: TGTGCCAGCAGCTTAAGGCCCCCTCCGAATAGCGGGAGGAGGTCCGGGGAGCTGTTTTTT
len: 20
d_gene: TRBD2
v_gene: TRBV7-3
j_gene: TRBJ2-2

CDR3aa: CATQLVEGCPKNNEQFF
CDR3nt: TGTGCCACCCAACTAGTAGAGGGCTGCCCCAAGAACAATGAGCAGTTCTTC
len: 17
d_gene: .
v_gene: TRBV9
j_gene: TRBJ2-1

CDR3aa: CASSELAGDGEQFF
CDR3nt: TGTGCCAGCAGTGAGCTAGCGGGAGATGGTGAGCAGTTCTTC
len: 14
d_gene: TRBD2
v_gene: TRBV6-4
j_gene: TRBJ2-1

CDR3aa: CASSTSTGRFTEAFF
CDR3nt: TGTGCCAGCAGTACCTCGACAGGGAGGTTCACTGAAGCTTTCTTT
len: 15
d_gene: TRBD1
v_gene: TRBV28
j_gene: TRBJ1-1

CDR3aa: CAISEGGATYEQYF
CDR3nt: TGTGCCATCAGTGAGGGCGGGGCAACCTACGAGCAGTACTTC
len: 14
d_gene: .
v_gene: TRBV10-3
j_gene: TRBJ2-7

CDR3aa: CASSVGSGINQPQHF
CDR3nt: TGCGCCAGCAGCGTAGGGTCAGGCATCAATCAGCCCCAGCATTTT
len: 15
d_gene: .
v_gene: TRBV9
j_gene: TRBJ1-5

CDR3aa: CASSPVPGLDYNEQFF
CDR3nt: TGTGCTAGCAGCCCAGTACCGGGACTTGACTACAATGAGCAGTTCTTC
len: 16
d_gene: .
v_gene: TRBV4-2
j_gene: TRBJ2-1

CDR3aa: CASSLEAGGSAQFF
CDR3nt: TGTGCCAGCAGCTTGGAGGCGGGAGGCAGTGCGCAGTTCTTC
len: 14
d_gene: TRBD2
v_gene: TRBV5-6
j_gene: TRBJ2-1

CDR3aa: CASSSDRSSSHTEAFF
CDR3nt: TGTGCCAGCAGTTCCGACAGGTCGTCGTCCCATACTGAAGCTTTCTTT
len: 16
d_gene: .
v_gene: TRBV6-5
j_gene: TRBJ1-1

CDR3aa: CASSLFQAEQFF
CDR3nt: TGTGCCAGCAGTTTATTCCAGGCTGAGCAGTTCTTC
len: 12
d_gene: .
v_gene: TRBV28
j_gene: TRBJ2-1

CDR3aa: CASSSIAGELFF
CDR3nt: TGTGCCAGCAGTTCGATAGCCGGGGAGCTGTTTTTT
len: 12
d_gene: .
v_gene: TRBV2
j_gene: TRBJ2-2

CDR3aa: CASSPWQNTEAFF
CDR3nt: TGTGCCAGCAGCCCCTGGCAGAACACTGAAGCTTTCTTT
len: 13
d_gene: .
v_gene: TRBV9
j_gene: TRBJ1-1

CDR3aa: CASSFSSGRASNYGYTF
CDR3nt: TGTGCCAGCAGTTTCTCCTCGGGCAGGGCCTCTAACTATGGCTACACCTTC
len: 17
d_gene: .
v_gene: TRBV28
j_gene: TRBJ1-2

CDR3aa: CAISESADTGELFF
CDR3nt: TGTGCCATCAGTGAGTCGGCGGACACCGGGGAGCTGTTTTTT
len: 14
d_gene: .
v_gene: TRBV10-3
j_gene: TRBJ2-2

CDR3aa: CASSTTGGNEQFF
CDR3nt: TGTGCCAGCTCGACGACAGGGGGCAATGAGCAGTTCTTC
len: 13
d_gene: TRBD1
v_gene: TRBV18
j_gene: TRBJ2-1

CDR3aa: CATRPGPSGYTF
CDR3nt: TGTGCCACCCGCCCAGGGCCCTCTGGCTACACCTTC
len: 12
d_gene: .
v_gene: TRBV19
j_gene: TRBJ1-2

CDR3aa: CASSAAYEQYF
CDR3nt: TGTGCCAGCAGCGCGGCCTACGAGCAGTACTTC
len: 11
d_gene: .
v_gene: TRBV7-9
j_gene: TRBJ2-7

CDR3aa: CAWSVWGRGELFF
CDR3nt: TGTGCCTGGAGTGTTTGGGGGCGTGGGGAGCTGTTTTTT
len: 13
d_gene: .
v_gene: TRBV30
j_gene: TRBJ2-2